Below, one T cell receptor (beta chain) is given with its context. Antigen specificity is unknown. PCR involved 60 Vbeta and 13 Jbeta primers. Some clones are missing from TCRdb's copy, which holds only in-frame ones; the method was immunoSEQ multiplex PCR. There are roughly 140,000 clones in the sample; less than 65% occur only once, and 2.5% to 3.5% lies in the top ten. The record originates from a study of cytomegalovirus exposure and HLA in healthy donors. Study summary: The study's early data release held about 85 million unique TCRs from HLA-typed donors.

Study results and limitations: In terms of immune exposure information, only CMV serostatus was available.

The germline V gene has CDR1 SGHDT and CDR2 YYEEEE. The CDR3 is 15 residues long. The V gene lost 0 bases and the J gene lost 4 bases, with 11 bases spanning the gap. V and J are TRBV5-6 and TRBJ1-5; D gene unclear. The clonotype originates from a young woman in good health and CMV-seropositive. What was sequenced was PBMCs. For the CDR3, the DNA is TGTGCCAGCAGCTTGGGAGGCGGCGTTAATCAGCCCCAGCATTTT. It is translated as CASSLGGGVNQPQHF.